The present T cell receptor (beta chain) was sequenced within a study of shared clonotypes between healthy human individuals. The authors loaded about 200 ng DNA, 28,000 or so T cell genomes, into sorted-subset replicate PCRs. The data were produced by immunoSEQ multiplex PCR, yet TCRdb's version contains in-frame clones alone and is incomplete. In the table there are roughly 2.2 million clones, approximately 93% of which are singletons. The CDR3 extends over 11 amino acids. Deletions cut 4 bases from V and 10 bases from J, with 10 bases between. Germline V gene sequence: CDR1 ENHRY, CDR2 SYGVKD. This clone was recorded a few times. Its antigen is not known. Points from the study as a whole: Depth was large, yet rarefaction showed that sorted-subset sequencing was incomplete.

Sample: naive CD4+ T cells from PBMCs. Subset reported: CD45RA+ positively selected. V and J are TRBV10-3 and TRBJ1-1; D gene ambiguous. This clonotype originated in a young man in good health. Some clones in this sample may be carry-over from other donors' samples. The CDR3, as DNA: TGTGCCATCAGTGGTGACTTTGGAGCTTTCTTT. Translation gives CAISGDFGAFF.